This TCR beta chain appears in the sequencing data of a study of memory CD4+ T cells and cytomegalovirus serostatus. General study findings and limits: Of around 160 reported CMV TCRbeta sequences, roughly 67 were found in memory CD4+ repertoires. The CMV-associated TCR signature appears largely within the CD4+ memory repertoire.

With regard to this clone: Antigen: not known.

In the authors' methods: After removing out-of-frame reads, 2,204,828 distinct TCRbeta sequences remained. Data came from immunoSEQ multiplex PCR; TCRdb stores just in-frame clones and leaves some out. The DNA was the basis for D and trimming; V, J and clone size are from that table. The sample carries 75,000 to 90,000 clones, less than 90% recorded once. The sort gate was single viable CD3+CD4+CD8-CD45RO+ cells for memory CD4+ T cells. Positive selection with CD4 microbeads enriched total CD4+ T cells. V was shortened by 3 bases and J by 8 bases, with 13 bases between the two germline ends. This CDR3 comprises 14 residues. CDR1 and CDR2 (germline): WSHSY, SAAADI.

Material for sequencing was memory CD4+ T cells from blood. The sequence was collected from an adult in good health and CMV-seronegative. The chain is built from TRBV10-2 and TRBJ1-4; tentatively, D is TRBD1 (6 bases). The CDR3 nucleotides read TGCGCCAGCAGTGAACAGGGTCGGGGCGAAAAACTGTTTTTT. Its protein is CASSEQGRGEKLFF.